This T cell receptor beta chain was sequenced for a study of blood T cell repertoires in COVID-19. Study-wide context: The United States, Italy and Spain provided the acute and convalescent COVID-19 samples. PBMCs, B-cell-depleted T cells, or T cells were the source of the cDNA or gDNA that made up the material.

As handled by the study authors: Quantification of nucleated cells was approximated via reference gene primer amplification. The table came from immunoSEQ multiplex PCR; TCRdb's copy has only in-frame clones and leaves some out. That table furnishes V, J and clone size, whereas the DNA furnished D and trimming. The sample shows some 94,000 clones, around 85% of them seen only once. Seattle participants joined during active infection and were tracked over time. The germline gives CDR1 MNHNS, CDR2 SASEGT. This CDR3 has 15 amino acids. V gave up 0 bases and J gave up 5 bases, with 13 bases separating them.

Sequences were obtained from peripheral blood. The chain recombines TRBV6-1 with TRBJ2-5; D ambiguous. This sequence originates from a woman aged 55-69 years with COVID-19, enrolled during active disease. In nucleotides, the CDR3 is TGTGCCAGCAGTGAAGCCCCAGGCCGGTCGGAGACCCAGTACTTC. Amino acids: CASSEAPGRSETQYF.